This T cell receptor beta chain was captured in a study of identifying expanded T cells in peripheral blood. Germline V gives CDR1 MNHNS, CDR2 SASEGT. The CDR3 sequence is 15 residues long. Trimming cost V 4 bases and J 5 bases, with 17 bases left between them. Profiling relied on immunoSEQ multiplex PCR, and the TCRdb table lists in-frame clones only, not all of them. The sample holds around 100,000 clones, about 87% seen once. This sequence joins TRBV6-1 and TRBJ1-2; D gene unclear. This TCR came from a person between 18 and 70 years old in good health. The sequenced sample was blood. The CDR3 nucleotides are TGTGCCAGCAGTGCGGCAGCCGTTAGGCTTTATGGCTACACCTTC. Translating it yields CASSAAAVRLYGYTF.